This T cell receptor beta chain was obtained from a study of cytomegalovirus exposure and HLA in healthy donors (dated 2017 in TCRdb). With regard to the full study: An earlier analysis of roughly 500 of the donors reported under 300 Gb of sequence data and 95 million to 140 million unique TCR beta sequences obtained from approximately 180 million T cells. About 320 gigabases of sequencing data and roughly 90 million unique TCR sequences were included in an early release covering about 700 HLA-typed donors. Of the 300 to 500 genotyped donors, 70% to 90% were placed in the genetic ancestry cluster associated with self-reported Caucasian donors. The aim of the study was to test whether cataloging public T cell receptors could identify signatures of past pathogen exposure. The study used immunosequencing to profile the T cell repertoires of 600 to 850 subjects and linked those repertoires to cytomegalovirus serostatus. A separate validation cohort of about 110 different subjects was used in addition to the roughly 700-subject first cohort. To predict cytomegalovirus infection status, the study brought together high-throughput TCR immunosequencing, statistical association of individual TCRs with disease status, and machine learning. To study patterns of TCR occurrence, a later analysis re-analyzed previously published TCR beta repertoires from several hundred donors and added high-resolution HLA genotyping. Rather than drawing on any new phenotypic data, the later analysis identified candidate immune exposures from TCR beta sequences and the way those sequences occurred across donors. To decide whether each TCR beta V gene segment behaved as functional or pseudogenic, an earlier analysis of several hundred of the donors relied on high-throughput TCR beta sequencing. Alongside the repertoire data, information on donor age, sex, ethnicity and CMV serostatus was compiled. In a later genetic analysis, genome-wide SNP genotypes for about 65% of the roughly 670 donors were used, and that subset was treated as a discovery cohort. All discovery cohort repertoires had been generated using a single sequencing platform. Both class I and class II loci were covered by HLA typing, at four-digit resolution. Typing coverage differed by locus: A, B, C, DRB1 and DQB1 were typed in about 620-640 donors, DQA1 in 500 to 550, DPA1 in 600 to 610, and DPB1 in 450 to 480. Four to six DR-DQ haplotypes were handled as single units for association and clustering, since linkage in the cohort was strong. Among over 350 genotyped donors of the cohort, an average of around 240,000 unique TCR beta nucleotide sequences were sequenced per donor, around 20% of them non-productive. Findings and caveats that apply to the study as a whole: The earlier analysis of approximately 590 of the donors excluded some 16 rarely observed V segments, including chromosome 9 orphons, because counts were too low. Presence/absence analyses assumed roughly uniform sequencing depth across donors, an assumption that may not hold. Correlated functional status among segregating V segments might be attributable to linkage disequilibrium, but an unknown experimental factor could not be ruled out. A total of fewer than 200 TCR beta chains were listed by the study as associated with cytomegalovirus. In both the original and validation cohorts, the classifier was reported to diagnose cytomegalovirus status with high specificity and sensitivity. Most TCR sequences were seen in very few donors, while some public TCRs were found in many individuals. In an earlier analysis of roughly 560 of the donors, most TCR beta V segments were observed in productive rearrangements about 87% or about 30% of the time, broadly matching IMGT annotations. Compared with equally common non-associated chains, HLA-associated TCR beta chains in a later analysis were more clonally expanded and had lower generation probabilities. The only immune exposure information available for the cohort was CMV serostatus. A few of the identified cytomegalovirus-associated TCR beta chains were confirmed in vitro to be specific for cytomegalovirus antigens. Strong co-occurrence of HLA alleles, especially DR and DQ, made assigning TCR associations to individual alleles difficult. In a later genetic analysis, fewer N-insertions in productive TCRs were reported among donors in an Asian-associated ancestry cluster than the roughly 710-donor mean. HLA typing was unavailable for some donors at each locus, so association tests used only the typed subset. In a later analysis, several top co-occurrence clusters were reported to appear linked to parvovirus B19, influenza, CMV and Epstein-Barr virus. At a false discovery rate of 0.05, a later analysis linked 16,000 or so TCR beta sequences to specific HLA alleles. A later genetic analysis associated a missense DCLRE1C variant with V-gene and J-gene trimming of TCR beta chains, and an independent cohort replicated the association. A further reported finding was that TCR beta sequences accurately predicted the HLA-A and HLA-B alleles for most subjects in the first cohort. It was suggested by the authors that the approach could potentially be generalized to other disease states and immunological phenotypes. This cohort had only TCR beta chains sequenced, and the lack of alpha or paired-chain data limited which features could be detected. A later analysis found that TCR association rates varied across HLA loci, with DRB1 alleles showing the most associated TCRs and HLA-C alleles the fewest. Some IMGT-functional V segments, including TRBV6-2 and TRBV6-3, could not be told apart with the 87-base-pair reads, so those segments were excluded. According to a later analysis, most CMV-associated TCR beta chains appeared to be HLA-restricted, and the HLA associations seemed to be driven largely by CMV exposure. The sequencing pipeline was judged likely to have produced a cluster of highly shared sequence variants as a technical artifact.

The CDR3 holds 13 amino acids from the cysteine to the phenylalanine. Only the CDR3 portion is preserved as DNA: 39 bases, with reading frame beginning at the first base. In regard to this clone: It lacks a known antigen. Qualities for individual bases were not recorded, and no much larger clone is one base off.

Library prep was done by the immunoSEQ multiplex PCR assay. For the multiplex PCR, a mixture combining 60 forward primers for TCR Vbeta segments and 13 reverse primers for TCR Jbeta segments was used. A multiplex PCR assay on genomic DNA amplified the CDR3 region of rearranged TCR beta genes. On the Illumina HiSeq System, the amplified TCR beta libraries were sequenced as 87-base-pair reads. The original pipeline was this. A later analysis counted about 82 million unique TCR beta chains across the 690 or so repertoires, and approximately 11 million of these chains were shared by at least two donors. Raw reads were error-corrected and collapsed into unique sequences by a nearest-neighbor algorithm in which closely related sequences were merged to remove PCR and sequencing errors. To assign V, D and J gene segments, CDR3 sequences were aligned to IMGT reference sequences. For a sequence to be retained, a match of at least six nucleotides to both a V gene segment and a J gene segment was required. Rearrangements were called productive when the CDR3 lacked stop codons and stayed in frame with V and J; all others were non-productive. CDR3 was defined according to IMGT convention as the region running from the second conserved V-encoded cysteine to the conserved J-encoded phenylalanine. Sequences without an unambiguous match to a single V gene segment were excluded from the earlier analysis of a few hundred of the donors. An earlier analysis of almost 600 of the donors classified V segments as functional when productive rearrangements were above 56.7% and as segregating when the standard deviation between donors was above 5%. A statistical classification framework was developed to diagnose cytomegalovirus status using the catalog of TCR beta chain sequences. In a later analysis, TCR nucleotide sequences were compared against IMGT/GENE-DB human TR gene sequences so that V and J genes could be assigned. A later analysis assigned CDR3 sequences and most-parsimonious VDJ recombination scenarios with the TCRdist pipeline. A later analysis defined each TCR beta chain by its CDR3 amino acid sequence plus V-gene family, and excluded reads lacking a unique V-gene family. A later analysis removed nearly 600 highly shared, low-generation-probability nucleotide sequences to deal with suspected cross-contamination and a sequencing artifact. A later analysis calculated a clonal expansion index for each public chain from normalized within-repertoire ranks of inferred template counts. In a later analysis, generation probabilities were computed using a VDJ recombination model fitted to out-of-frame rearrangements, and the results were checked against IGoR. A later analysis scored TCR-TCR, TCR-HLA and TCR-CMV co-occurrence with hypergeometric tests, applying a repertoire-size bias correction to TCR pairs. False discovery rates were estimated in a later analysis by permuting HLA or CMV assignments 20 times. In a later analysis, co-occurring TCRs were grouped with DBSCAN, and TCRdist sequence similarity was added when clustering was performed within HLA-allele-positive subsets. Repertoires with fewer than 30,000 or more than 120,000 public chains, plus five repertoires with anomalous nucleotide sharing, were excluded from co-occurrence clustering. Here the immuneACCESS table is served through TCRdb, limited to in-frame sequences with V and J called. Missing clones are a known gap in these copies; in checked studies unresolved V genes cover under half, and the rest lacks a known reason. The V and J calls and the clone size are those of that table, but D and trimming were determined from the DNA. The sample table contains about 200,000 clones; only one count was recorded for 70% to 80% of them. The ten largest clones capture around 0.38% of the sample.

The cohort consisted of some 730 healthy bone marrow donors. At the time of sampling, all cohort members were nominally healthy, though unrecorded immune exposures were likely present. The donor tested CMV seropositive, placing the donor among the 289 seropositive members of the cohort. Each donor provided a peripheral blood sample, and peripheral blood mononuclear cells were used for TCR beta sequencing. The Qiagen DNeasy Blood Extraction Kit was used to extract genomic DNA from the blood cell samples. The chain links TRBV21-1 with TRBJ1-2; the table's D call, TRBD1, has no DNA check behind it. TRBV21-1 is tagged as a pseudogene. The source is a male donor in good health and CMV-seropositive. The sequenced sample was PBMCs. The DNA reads TGTGCCAGCAGGCGAACAGGGGGCGGCGGCTACACCTTC. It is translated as CASRRTGGGGYTF.